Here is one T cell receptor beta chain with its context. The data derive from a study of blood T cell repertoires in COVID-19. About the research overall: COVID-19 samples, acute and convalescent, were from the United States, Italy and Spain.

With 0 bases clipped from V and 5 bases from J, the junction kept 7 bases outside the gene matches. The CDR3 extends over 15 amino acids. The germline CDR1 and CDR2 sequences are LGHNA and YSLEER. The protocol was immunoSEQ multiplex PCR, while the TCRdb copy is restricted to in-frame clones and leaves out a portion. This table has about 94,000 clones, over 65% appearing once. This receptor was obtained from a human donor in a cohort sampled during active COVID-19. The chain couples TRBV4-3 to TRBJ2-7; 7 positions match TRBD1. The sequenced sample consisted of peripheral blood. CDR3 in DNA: TGCGCCAGCAGCCAAGATTTACAGGGGACCAACGAGCAGTACTTC. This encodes CASSQDLQGTNEQYF.